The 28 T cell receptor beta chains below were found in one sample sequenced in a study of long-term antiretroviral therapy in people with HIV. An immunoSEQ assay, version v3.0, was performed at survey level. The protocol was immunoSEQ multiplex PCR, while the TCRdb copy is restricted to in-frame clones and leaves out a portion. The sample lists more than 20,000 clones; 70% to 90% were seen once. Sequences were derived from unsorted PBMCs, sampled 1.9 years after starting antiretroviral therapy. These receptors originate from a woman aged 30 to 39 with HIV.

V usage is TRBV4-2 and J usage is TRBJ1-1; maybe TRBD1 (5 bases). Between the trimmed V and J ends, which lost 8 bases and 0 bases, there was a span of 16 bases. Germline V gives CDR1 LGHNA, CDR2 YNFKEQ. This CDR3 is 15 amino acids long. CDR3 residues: CASLPGGGLNTEAFF. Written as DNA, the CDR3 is TGTGCCAGCCTCCCCGGGGGGGGACTGAACACTGAAGCTTTCTTT.

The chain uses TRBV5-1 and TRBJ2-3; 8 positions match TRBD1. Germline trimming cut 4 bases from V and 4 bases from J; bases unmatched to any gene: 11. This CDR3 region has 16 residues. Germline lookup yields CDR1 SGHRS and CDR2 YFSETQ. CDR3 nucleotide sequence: TGCGCCAGCAGCCCCCCCGGGACAGGCTTGGCAGATACGCAGTATTTT. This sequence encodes CASSPPGTGLADTQYF.

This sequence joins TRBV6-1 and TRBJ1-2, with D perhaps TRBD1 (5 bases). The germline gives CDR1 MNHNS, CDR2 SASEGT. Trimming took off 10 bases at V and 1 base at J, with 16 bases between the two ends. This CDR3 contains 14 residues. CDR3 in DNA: TGTGCCACCGCGGGAAAGGGGAATAACTATGGCTACACCTTC. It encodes CATAGKGNNYGYTF.

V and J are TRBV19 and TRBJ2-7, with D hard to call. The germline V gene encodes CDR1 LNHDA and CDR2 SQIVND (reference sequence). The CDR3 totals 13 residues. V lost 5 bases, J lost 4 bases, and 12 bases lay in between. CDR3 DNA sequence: TGTGCCAGTAGTTTAGGGTTACGATACGAGCAGTACTTC. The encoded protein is CASSLGLRYEQYF.

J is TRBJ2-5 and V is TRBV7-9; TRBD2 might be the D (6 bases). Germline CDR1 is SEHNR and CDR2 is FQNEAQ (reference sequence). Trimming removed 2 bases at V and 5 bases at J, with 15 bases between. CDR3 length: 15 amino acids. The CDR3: CASSLRVAAGETQYF. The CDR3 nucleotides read TGTGCCAGCAGCTTAAGGGTAGCGGCCGGGGAGACCCAGTACTTC.

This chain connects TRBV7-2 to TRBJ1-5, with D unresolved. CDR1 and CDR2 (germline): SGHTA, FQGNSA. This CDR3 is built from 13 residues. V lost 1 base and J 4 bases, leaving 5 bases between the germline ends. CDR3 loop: CASSLDWNQPQHF. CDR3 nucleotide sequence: TGTGCCAGCAGCTTAGACTGGAATCAGCCCCAGCATTTT.

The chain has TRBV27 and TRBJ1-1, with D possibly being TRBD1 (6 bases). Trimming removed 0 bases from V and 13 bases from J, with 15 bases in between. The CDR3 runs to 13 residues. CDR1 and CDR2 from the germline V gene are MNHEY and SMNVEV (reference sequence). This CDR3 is CASSLSGGGEGFF. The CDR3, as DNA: TGTGCCAGCAGTTTATCGGGGGGGGGCGAGGGTTTCTTT.

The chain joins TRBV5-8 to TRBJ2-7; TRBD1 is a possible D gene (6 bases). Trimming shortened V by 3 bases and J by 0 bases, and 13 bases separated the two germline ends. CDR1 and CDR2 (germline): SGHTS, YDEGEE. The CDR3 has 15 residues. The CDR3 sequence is CASSSRQVGSYEQYF. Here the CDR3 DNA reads TGTGCCAGCAGCTCTAGACAGGTTGGCTCCTACGAGCAGTACTTC.

In DNA, the CDR3 is TGTGCCAGCAGTTACCTGGGGCTTAGGGAGACCCAGTACTTC. Translating gives CASSYLGLRETQYF. V usage is TRBV6-6 and J usage is TRBJ2-5; tentative D call: TRBD1 (5 bases). V was cut by 2 bases and J by 5 bases, with 12 bases left in between. Germline-derived CDR1 and CDR2 are MNHNY and SVGAGI (reference sequence). This CDR3 is built from 14 residues.

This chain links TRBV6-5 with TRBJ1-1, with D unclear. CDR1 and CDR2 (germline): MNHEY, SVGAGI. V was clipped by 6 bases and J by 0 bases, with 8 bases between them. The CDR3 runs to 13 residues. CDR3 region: CASSLNMNTEAFF. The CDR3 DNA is TGTGCCAGCAGCCTGAACATGAACACTGAAGCTTTCTTT.

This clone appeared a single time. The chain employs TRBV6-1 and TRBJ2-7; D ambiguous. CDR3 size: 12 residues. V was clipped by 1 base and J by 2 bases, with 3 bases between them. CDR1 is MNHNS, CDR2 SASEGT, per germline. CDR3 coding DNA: TGTGCCAGCAGTGAAGGGACCTACGAGCAGTACTTC. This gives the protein CASSEGTYEQYF.

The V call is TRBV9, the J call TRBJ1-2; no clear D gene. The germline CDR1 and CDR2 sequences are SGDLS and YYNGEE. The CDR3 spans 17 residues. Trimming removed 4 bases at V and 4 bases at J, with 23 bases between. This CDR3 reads CASSPGLALRSGYGYTF. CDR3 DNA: TGTGCCAGCAGCCCTGGTCTCGCCTTACGAAGTGGCTATGGCTACACCTTC.

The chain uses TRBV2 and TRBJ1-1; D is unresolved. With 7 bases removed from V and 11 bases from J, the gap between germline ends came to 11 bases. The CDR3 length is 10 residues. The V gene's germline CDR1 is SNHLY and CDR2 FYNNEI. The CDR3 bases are TGTGCCAGCATGCAATACGGGGCTTTCTTT. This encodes CASMQYGAFF.

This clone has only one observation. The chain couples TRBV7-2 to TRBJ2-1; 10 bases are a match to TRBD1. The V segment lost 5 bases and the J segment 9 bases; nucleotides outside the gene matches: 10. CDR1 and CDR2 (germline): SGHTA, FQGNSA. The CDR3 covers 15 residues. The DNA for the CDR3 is TGTGCCAGCAGCGGATACGGGACAGGGGATATTGAGCAGTTCTTC. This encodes CASSGYGTGDIEQFF.

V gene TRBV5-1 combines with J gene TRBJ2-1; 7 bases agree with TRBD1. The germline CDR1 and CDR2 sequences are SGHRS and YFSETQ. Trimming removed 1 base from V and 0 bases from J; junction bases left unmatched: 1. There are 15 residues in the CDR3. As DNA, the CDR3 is TGCGCCAGCAGCTTGCAGGGGGACTCCTACAATGAGCAGTTCTTC. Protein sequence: CASSLQGDSYNEQFF.

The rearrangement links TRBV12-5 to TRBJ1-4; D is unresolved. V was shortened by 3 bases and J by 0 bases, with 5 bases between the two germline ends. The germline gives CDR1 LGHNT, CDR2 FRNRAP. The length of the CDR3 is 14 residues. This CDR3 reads CASGFGATNEKLFF. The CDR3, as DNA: TGTGCTAGTGGTTTTGGAGCAACTAATGAAAAACTGTTTTTT. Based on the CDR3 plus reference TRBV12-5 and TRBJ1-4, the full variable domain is DARVTQTPRHKVTEMGQEVTMRCQPILGHNTVFWYRQTMMQGLELLAYFRNRAPLDDSGMPKDRFSAEMPDATLATLKIQPSEPRDSAVYFCASGFGATNEKLFFGSGTQLSVL.

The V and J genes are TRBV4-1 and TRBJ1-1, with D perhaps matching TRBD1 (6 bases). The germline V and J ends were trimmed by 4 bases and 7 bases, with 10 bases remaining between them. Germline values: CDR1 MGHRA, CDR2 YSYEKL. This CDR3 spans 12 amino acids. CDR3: CASSRGGLEAFF. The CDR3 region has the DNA TGCGCCAGCAGCCGGGGGGGGCTTGAAGCTTTCTTT.

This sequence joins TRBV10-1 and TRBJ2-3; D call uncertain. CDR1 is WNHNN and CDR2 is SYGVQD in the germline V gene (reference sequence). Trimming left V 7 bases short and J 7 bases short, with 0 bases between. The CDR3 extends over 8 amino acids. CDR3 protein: CASNTQYF. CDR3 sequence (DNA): TGCGCCAGCAATACGCAGTATTTT.

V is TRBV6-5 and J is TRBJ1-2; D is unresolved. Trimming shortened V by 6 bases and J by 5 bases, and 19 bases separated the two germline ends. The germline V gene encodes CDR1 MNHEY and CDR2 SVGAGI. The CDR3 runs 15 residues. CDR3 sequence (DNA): TGTGCCAGCAGCCCCCAATTAGGACTGGTATATGGCTACACCTTC. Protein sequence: CASSPQLGLVYGYTF.

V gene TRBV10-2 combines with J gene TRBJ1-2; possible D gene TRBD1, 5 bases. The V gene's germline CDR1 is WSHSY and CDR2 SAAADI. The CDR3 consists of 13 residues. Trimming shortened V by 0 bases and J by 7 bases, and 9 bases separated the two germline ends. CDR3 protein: CASSESTEGGYTF. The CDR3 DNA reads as TGCGCCAGCAGTGAGTCGACAGAAGGTGGCTACACCTTC.

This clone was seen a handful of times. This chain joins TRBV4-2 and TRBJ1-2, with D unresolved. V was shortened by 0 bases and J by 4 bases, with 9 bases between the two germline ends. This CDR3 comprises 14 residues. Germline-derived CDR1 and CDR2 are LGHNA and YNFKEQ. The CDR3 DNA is TGTGCCAGCAGCCAAGAACACGGACCCTATGGCTACACCTTC. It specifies CASSQEHGPYGYTF.

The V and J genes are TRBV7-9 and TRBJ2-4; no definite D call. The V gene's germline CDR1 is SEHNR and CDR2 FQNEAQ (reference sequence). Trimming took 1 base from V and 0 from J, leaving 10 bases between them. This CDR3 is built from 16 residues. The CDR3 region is CASSLEPAQAKNIQYF. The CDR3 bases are TGTGCCAGCAGCTTAGAACCCGCCCAAGCCAAAAACATTCAGTACTTC.

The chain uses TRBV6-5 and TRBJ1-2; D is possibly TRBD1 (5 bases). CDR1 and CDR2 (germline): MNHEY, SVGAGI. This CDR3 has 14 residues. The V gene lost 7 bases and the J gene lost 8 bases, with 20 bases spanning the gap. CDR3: CASTPSRSRGGYTF. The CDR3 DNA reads TGTGCCAGCACCCCAAGTCGGAGCCGGGGCGGCTACACCTTC.

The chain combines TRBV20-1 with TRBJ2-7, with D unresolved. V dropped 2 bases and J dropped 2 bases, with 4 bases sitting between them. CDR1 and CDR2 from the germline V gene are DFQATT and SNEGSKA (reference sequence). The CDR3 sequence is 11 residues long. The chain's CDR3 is CSARHTYEQYF. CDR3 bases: TGCAGTGCTAGACACACCTACGAGCAGTACTTC.

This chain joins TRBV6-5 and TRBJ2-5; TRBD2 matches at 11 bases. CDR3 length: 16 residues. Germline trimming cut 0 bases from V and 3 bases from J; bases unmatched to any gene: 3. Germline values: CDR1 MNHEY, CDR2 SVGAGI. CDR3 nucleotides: TGTGCCAGCAGTTACTCGCCGACTAGCGGGGAAGAGACCCAGTACTTC. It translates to CASSYSPTSGEETQYF.

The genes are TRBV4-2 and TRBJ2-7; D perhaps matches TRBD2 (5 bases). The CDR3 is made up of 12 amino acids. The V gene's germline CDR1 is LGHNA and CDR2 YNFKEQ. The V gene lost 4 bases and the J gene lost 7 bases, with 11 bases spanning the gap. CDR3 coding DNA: TGTGCCAGCAGCCCCGCGGGTGGGGAGCAGTACTTC. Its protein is CASSPAGGEQYF.

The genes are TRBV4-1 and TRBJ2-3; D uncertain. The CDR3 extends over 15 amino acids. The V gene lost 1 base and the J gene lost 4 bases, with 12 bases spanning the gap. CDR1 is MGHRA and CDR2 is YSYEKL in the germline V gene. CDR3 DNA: TGCGCCAGCAGCCAAGCCGCCCCAAGTGCAGATACGCAGTATTTT. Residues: CASSQAAPSADTQYF.

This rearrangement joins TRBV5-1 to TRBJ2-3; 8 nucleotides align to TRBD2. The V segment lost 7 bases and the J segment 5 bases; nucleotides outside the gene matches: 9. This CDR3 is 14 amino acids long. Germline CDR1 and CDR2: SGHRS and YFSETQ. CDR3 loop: CASAAGGSEDTQYF. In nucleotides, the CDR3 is TGCGCCAGCGCGGCGGGGGGAAGTGAAGATACGCAGTATTTT.